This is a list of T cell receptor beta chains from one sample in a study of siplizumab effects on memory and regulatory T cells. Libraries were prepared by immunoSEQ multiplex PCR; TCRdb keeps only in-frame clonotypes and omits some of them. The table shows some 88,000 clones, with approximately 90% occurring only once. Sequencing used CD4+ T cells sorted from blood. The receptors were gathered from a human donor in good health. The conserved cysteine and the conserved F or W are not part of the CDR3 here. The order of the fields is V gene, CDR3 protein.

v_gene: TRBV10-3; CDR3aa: AISALKSPNSGANVLT
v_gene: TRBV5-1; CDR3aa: ASSSSREGETQY
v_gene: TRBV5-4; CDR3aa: ASSLTADTDTQY
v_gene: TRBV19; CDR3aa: ASSMSRAADTQY
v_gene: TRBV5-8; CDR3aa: ASSLGDTSYEQY
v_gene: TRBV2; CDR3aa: ASKISPGQGWYEQY
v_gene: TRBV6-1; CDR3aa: ASSGTGSAF
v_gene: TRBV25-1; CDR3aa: ASSEIAQQF
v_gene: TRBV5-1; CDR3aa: ASSLDVGRRRY
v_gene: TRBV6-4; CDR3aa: ASSEASGPTSTDTQY
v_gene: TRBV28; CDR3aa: ASSRSGTQY
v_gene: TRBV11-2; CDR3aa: ASSPVNRQRGLPYEQY
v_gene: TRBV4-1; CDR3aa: ASSQGWRGGTGELF
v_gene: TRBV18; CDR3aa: ASSPPPGGAAQY
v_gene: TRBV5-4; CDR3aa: ASSLGGVQETQY
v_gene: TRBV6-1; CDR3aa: ASSEGVQTQETQY
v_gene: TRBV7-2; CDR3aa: ASSLGPISGANVLT
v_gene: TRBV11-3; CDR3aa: ASSLDGGGTTYEQY
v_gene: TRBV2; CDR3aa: ASSDKFLVTEAF
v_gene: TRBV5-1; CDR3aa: ASSIGTSGRFGELF
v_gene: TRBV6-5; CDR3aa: ASSYSDREADEQY
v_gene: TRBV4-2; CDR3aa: ASSQIRLVPDEQF
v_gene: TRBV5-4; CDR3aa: ASSSPGGTGIRGGYT
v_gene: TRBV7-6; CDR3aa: ASSFSRDTQY
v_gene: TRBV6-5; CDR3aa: ASSWDRTYYEQY
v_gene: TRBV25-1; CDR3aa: ASSGVTGSTNEKLF
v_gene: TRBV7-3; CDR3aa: ASSPQGLRGETQY
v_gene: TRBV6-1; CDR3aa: ASSVERGQGQF
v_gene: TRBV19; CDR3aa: ASSIGGGLSYEQY
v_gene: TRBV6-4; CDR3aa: ASSDKRASGGTDEQF
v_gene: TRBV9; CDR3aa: ASSVSPFVTGNQPQH
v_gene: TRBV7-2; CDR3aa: ASSAGTGNYGYT
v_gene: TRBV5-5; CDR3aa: ASSLVAGVYNEQF
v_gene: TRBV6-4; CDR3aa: ASSDMGAQETQY
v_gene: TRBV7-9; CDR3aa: ASSALTGGPLNEKLF
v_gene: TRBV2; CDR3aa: ASSTEVGELF
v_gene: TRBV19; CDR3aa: ASSTFGQGSVDEQY
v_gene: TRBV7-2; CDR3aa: ASSLAGSRQGYEQY
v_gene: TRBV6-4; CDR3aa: ASSEDITSGSTDTQY
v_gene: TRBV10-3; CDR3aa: AISDSRTLTEAF
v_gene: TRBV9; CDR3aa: ASSALAGDYADTQY
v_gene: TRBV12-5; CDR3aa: ASVETGGSMGTQY
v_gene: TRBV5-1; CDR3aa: ASSFRQRTGELF
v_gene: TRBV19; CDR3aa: ASSPMEGVGGYT
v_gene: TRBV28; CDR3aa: ASIGQGARSEQY
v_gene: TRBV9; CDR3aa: ASSVGTGGFYGYT
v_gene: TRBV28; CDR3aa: ASGRTRGSQPQH
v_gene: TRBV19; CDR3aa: ASTELGVQDYGYT
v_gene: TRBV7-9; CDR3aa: ASSLAGNRAGELF
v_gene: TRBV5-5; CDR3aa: ASSWGTGFNTEAF
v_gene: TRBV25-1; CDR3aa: ASSLLVPETQY
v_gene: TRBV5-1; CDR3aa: ASSSAQGRQEAQY